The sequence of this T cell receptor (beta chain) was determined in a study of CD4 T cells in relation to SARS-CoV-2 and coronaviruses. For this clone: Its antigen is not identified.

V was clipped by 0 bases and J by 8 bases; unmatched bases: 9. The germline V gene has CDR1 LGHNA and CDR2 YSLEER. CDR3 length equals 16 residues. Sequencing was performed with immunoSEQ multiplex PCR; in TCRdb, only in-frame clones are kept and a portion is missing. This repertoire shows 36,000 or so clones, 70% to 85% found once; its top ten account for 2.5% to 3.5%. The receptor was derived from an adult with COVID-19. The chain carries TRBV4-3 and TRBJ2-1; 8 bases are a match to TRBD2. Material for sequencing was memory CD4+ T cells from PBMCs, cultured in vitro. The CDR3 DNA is TGCGCCAGCAGCCAAGATCGGGGGGGCTGGGGGGATGAGCAGTTCTTC. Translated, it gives CASSQDRGGWGDEQFF.